This TCR beta chain was captured by sequencing in a study of blood T cell repertoires in COVID-19 (dated by TCRdb to between 2020 and 2021). General notes on the study: Samples from collaborators originated in the United States, Italy and Spain and spanned both the acute and convalescent phases of COVID-19. The repertoires were released in a freely available public database meant as a resource for research on the immune response to SARS-CoV-2. The material from the prospective study consisted of cDNA or gDNA derived from T cells, B-cell-depleted T cells, or PBMCs. Deeply sampled blood TCRbeta repertoires from subjects exposed to, actively infected with, or recovered from COVID-19 were included in the dataset. Sample metadata almost always included a de-identified subject ID, COVID-19 status, age in years and sex. Samples were obtained from the ongoing ImmuneRACE study (first 160 participants) and from 1,254 subjects provided by 6 global collaborators. Where available, HLA class I and class II types were obtained from metadata supplied by the sample provider rather than from assay-based typing. Results and caveats for the whole study, not just this receptor: How much clinical and demographic metadata was included differed by source and by participant, and the metadata was provided uncurated.

For CDR1 and CDR2, the germline V gene (reference sequence) lists LNHDA and SQIVND. V is cut back by 6 bases and J by 3 bases, with 3 bases in the junction unmatched. The CDR3 starts with the cysteine, ends with the phenylalanine, and has 13 residues. Only the CDR3 region is kept as DNA, spanning 39 bases read in frame from base 1. Enrolling through a virtual design, the prospective study's participants ranged in age from roughly 18 to 100 years and lived across 24 United States geographic areas. In the prospective study, participants were assigned to cohorts based on the clinical history participants reported in a screening survey and a study questionnaire. ImmuneRACE Cohort 3 recovered participants were defined by two consecutive negative NP/OP PCR tests, healthcare professional clearance, or symptom resolution. In the prospective study, whole blood, serum and a nasopharyngeal or oropharyngeal swab were collected from each participant by mobile phlebotomists. Over a roughly 2-month period, participants in the prospective study had the option of providing additional blood draws and questionnaires. Blood samples from the prospective study were shipped frozen or at room temperature prior to DNA extraction.

Concerning this clone: The clone's antigen remains unknown. Per-base qualities were not stored, and no clone one base away is much larger.

TCRbeta CDR3 regions were amplified from genomic DNA using the immunoSEQ Assay, a bias-controlled multiplex PCR. Under the source paper's analysis protocol: The number of nucleated cells in each sample was estimated from the amplification of reference gene primers within the assay. To quantify the absolute abundance of each unique TCRbeta CDR3 rearrangement, sequence reads were collapsed and filtered. For each sample, productive Simpson clonality was calculated as the square root of Simpson's diversity index across productive rearrangements. In its TCRdb copy, this immuneACCESS table keeps in-frame sequences only and misses some clones. Where compared with another copy, unresolved V genes explain less than half of these, and the others have no known cause. That table gives V, J and clone size, and the DNA gave D and trimming. The sample table holds about 260,000 clones, of which more than 70% were seen once. The ten top clones hold around 2.1% of the sample.

The sample consisted of PBMCs or T cells enriched from blood (not recorded which). The receptor was isolated from a woman aged 45-65 years who had recovered from COVID-19. The rearranged segments are TRBV19 and TRBJ1-1, with TRBD1 identical over 8 junction bases. The bases are TGTGCCAGTAGCTCACAGGGGGACACTGAAGCTTTCTTT. The translation is CASSSQGDTEAFF.